A single sample is the source of the 26 T cell receptor beta chains below, sequenced in a study of blood T cell repertoires in COVID-19. Only in-frame clones appear in the TCRdb table, and some are missing; sequencing was by immunoSEQ multiplex PCR. The table shows 150,000 or so clones, with approximately 88% occurring only once. The sequenced material came from PBMCs or T cells enriched from blood (not recorded which). These receptors all stem from a woman in her sixties or seventies who had recovered from COVID-19.

This clone was seen only once. The rearrangement joins TRBV6-1 to TRBJ1-5; D is unclear. V was cut by 3 bases and J by 3 bases, with 6 bases left in between. CDR1 is MNHNS and CDR2 is SASEGT in the germline V gene. This CDR3 is built from 13 residues. The DNA for the CDR3 is TGTGCCAGCAGTGACGGGAACAATCAGCCCCAGCATTTT. Translated, it gives CASSDGNNQPQHF.

The chain combines TRBV15 with TRBJ2-1, with TRBD1 identical over 7 bases. Trimming at V came to 1 base and at J to 6 bases, leaving 3 bases not matched to a gene. Germline V gives CDR1 LNHNV, CDR2 YYDKDF (reference sequence). The CDR3 totals 14 residues. CDR3 in amino acids: CATSRVGQINEQFF. CDR3 nucleotides: TGTGCCACCAGCAGAGTGGGACAGATCAATGAGCAGTTCTTC. Combining the CDR3 with reference TRBV15 and TRBJ2-1 gives the whole variable domain DAMVIQNPRYQVTQFGKPVTLSCSQTLNHNVMYWYQQKSSQAPKLLFHYYDKDFNNEADTPDNFQSRRPNTSFCFLDIRSPGLGDTAMYLCATSRVGQINEQFFGPGTRLTVL.

The gene calls are TRBV18 and TRBJ2-1; D is possibly TRBD2 (6 bases). Germline V CDR1 and CDR2: KGHSH, LQKENI. This CDR3 spans 16 amino acids. The V end lost 4 bases, the J end lost 0 bases, and 13 bases lay between the germline ends. The CDR3 sequence: CASSLPSASSYNEQFF. CDR3 coding DNA: TGTGCCAGCTCACTGCCTAGCGCTAGCTCCTACAATGAGCAGTTCTTC.

Concerning this clone itself: The sample holds other DNA sequences that translate to the same CDR3. The chain employs TRBV7-2 and TRBJ1-5, with TRBD1 as a possible D gene (6 bases). V was pared by 5 bases and J by 2 bases, with 10 bases between. The CDR3 has 14 residues. Germline V gene sequence: CDR1 SGHTA, CDR2 FQGNSA. In nucleotides, the CDR3 is TGTGCCAGCAGCCTTCGACAGGGCAATCAGCCCCAGCATTTT. Its protein is CASSLRQGNQPQHF. Supplemented by reference TRBV7-2 and TRBJ1-5, the full variable domain reads GAGVSQSPSNKVTEKGKDVELRCDPISGHTALYWYRQSLGQGLEFLIYFQGNSAPDKSGLPSDRFSAERTGGSVSTLTIQRTQQEDSAVYLCASSLRQGNQPQHFGDGTRLSIL.

V usage is TRBV6-5 and J usage is TRBJ2-5, with 7 bases matching TRBD2. J was trimmed by 3 bases and V by 6 bases; bases with no gene match: 4. CDR3 length: 13 amino acids. From germline, CDR1 is MNHEY and CDR2 SVGAGI. CDR3 in amino acids: CASRGREEETQYF. In DNA, the CDR3 is TGTGCCAGCAGGGGACGGGAGGAAGAGACCCAGTACTTC.

DNA for the CDR3: TGTGCCAGCAGCCCGGCGGGGGTAGCGGGATGGAAGAATGAGCAGTTCTTC. Its translation is CASSPAGVAGWKNEQFF. This chain uses TRBV6-2 or TRBV6-3 with TRBJ2-1, with 8 bases matching TRBD2. Trimming took 6 bases from V and 7 from J; bases not matched to a gene: 17. CDR1 MNHEY and CDR2 SVGEGT come from the germline V gene. CDR3 size: 17 residues.

The chain is built from TRBV6-5 and TRBJ1-6; D unresolved. V lost 2 bases, J lost 5 bases, and 13 bases lay in between. Looked up from germline, CDR1 is MNHEY and CDR2 is SVGAGI. The CDR3 runs 16 residues. DNA for the CDR3: TGTGCCAGCAGTTACGGTTCAGGAGGTCATAATTCACCCCTCCACTTT. This translates into CASSYGSGGHNSPLHF.

This clone was recorded only once. This chain connects TRBV6-4 to TRBJ1-1; D is unresolved. The germline gives CDR1 MRHNA, CDR2 SNTAGT. The CDR3 has 13 residues. Trimming removed 6 bases from V and 2 bases from J, with 10 bases in between. CDR3 protein: CASRKTTNTEAFF. CDR3 nucleotides: TGTGCCAGCAGGAAAACAACCAACACTGAAGCTTTCTTT.

The chain recombines TRBV10-2 with TRBJ2-7; 11 bases are a match to TRBD2. Germline V gene data show CDR1 as WSHSY and CDR2 as SAAADI. The CDR3 has 15 residues. With 3 bases clipped from V and 3 bases from J, the junction kept 4 bases outside the gene matches. The CDR3, as DNA: TGCGCCAGCAGTGACGGACTAGCGGGCTTCTACGAGCAGTACTTC. Translated: CASSDGLAGFYEQYF.

The chain links TRBV20-1 to TRBJ1-2; D possibly corresponds to TRBD1 (6 bases). In germline, CDR1 is DFQATT, CDR2 SNEGSKA (reference sequence). Trimming stripped 7 bases from V and 4 bases from J, with 10 bases between. The CDR3 contains 11 residues. The CDR3 DNA follows: TGCAGTGTAACGACAGGCTATGGCTACACCTTC. Its protein is CSVTTGYGYTF.

The rearrangement uses TRBV21-1 and TRBJ1-5; the table names TRBD1, a call not compared with the DNA. TRBV21-1 is labeled a pseudogene. CDR3 size: 20 residues. For the CDR3, the DNA is TGTGCCAGCAGCAAAGCCCGGACAGTAAGTGAGGGATATAGCAATCAGCCCCAGCATTTT. It yields the protein CASSKARTVSEGYSNQPQHF.

Regarding this clone: The identical CDR3 is also encoded by other nucleotide sequences in the sample. CDR3 residues: CASSSGLAGANEQFF. The DNA for the CDR3 is TGCGCCAGCAGCTCAGGACTAGCGGGAGCGAATGAGCAGTTCTTC. The J gene is TRBJ2-1, the V gene TRBV5-1; 13 bases agree with TRBD2. CDR1 is SGHRS and CDR2 is YFSETQ in the germline V gene. Trimming removed 3 bases from V and 7 bases from J; junction bases left unmatched: 4. This CDR3 spans 15 amino acids. The whole variable domain, remainder taken from reference TRBV5-1 and TRBJ2-1, is KAGVTQTPRYLIKTRGQQVTLSCSPISGHRSVSWYQQTPGQGLQFLFEYFSETQRNKGNFPGRFSGRQFSNSRSEMNVSTLELGDSALYLCASSSGLAGANEQFFGPGTRLTVL.

The chain has TRBV7-8 and TRBJ2-7, with a possible D match to TRBD1 (5 bases). The germline gives CDR1 SGHVS, CDR2 FQNEAQ. CDR3 length: 18 residues. The V gene lost 1 base and the J gene lost 3 bases, with 22 bases spanning the gap. CDR3 sequence (DNA): TGTGCCAGCAGCTTAGGTGGAACAGGACGAATTAGGGGCTACGAGCAGTACTTC. This encodes CASSLGGTGRIRGYEQYF.

This clone showed up just a few times. The V gene is TRBV19, the J gene TRBJ1-1, with 10 nucleotides matching TRBD1. The germline CDR1 and CDR2 sequences are LNHDA and SQIVND (reference sequence). Losses at the gene ends were 3 bases for V and 6 bases for J; bases not matched to a gene: 1. The CDR3 sequence is 13 residues long. CDR3 residues: CASSMGTGAEAFF. The CDR3 coding sequence is TGTGCCAGTAGTATGGGGACAGGGGCTGAAGCTTTCTTT.

The rearrangement uses TRBV6-2 or TRBV6-3 and TRBJ1-1; 11 bases line up with TRBD1. This CDR3 has 16 amino acids. Unmatched junction bases numbered 4, after V lost 4 bases and J lost 0 bases. Germline-derived CDR1 and CDR2 are MNHEY and SVGEGT. The CDR3 coding sequence is TGTGCCAGCAGTTCGGGACAGGGGGTCATGAACACTGAAGCTTTCTTT. This sequence encodes CASSSGQGVMNTEAFF.

This chain connects TRBV28 to TRBJ2-7, with D perhaps matching TRBD1 (5 bases). The CDR3 is 15 residues long. In germline, CDR1 is MDHEN, CDR2 SYDVKM. V lost 5 bases and J lost 2, with 16 bases in between. CDR3 nucleotides: TGTGCCAGCAGTCCACAGGTTTTTTCAACCTACGAGCAGTACTTC. It translates to CASSPQVFSTYEQYF.

The chain couples TRBV5-4 to TRBJ2-3; 7 nucleotides agree with TRBD2. CDR3 length: 15 residues. The J segment lost 2 bases and the V segment lost 4 bases, leaving 7 bases of the junction unmatched. Germline CDR1 SGHNT, CDR2 YYREEE (reference sequence). The CDR3 here is CASSLTSDPTDTQYF. The CDR3 DNA reads TGTGCCAGCAGCCTTACTAGCGATCCCACAGATACGCAGTATTTT.

The chain recombines TRBV6-5 with TRBJ1-1; D may be TRBD1 (5 bases). This CDR3 has 14 amino acids. Germline loops: CDR1 MNHEY, CDR2 SVGAGI. V shed 6 bases and J shed 3 bases, with 14 bases lying between them. CDR3 bases: TGTGCCAGCAGGCCGATCCTGGGGCACACTGAAGCTTTCTTT. Its protein product is CASRPILGHTEAFF.

The chain recombines TRBV9 with TRBJ2-1; possibly TRBD1 for D (5 bases). V was shortened by 0 bases and J by 9 bases, with 19 bases between the two germline ends. Germline loops: CDR1 SGDLS, CDR2 YYNGEE. The CDR3 contains 16 residues. CDR3 in amino acids: CASSVGPDQRGSEQFF. In DNA, the CDR3 is TGTGCCAGCAGCGTAGGCCCGGACCAAAGGGGATCTGAGCAGTTCTTC.

The chain couples TRBV5-4 to TRBJ2-1; 7 positions agree with TRBD2. The CDR3 is made up of 15 amino acids. Trimming at V came to 5 bases and at J to 5 bases, leaving 10 bases not matched to a gene. The germline V gene encodes CDR1 SGHNT and CDR2 YYREEE (reference sequence). CDR3 nucleotide sequence: TGTGCCAGCAGTCCTAGGTTAAGCGGGGACAATGAGCAGTTCTTC. Translated, it gives CASSPRLSGDNEQFF. The full variable domain, with the rest looked up from reference TRBV5-4 and TRBJ2-1, is ETGVTQSPTHLIKTRGQQVTLRCSSQSGHNTVSWYQQALGQGPQFIFQYYREEENGRGNFPPRFSGLQFPNYSSELNVNALELDDSALYLCASSPRLSGDNEQFFGPGTRLTVL.

The chain joins TRBV29-1 to TRBJ1-2, with a possible D match to TRBD1 (5 bases). Trimming left V 2 bases short and J 7 bases short, with 17 bases between. Germline loops: CDR1 SQVTM, CDR2 ANQGSEA. The CDR3 has 14 amino acids. The CDR3 region has the DNA TGCAGCGTTGAATACGCAGGGCAGGGAAGTGGCTACACCTTC. Protein sequence: CSVEYAGQGSGYTF.

This chain joins TRBV6-5 and TRBJ2-1, with D possibly TRBD2 on 5 matching bases. The CDR3 sequence is 11 residues long. Germline V CDR1 and CDR2: MNHEY, SVGAGI. Trimming removed 8 bases at V and 7 bases at J, with 9 bases between. In nucleotides, the CDR3 is TGTGCCAGCGCCCGGGGTAATGAGCAGTTCTTC. It yields the protein CASARGNEQFF.

This clone was seen just once. The chain has TRBV5-1 and TRBJ1-2; 9 nucleotides line up with TRBD1. Germline trimming cut 4 bases from V and 8 bases from J; bases unmatched to any gene: 3. The V gene's germline CDR1 is SGHRS and CDR2 YFSETQ. The CDR3 has 12 amino acids. CDR3: CASSLGQGGYTF. DNA of the CDR3: TGCGCCAGCAGCCTGGGACAGGGCGGCTACACCTTC. The full variable domain, completed using reference TRBV5-1 and TRBJ1-2, is KAGVTQTPRYLIKTRGQQVTLSCSPISGHRSVSWYQQTPGQGLQFLFEYFSETQRNKGNFPGRFSGRQFSNSRSEMNVSTLELGDSALYLCASSLGQGGYTFGSGTRLTVV.

This clone was counted only a few times. This chain links TRBV3-1 (or the pseudogene TRBV3-2) with TRBJ2-4, with D perhaps TRBD1 (5 bases). Per germline, CDR1 LGHDT and CDR2 YNNKEL (reference sequence). V was pared by 2 bases and J by 3 bases, with 11 bases between. This CDR3 has 15 amino acids. The CDR3 protein is CASSQLDTGKNIQYF. The CDR3 DNA follows: TGTGCCAGCAGCCAATTGGACACAGGCAAAAACATTCAGTACTTC.

The genes are TRBV4-2 and TRBJ2-7; maybe TRBD2 (5 bases). V was pared by 2 bases and J by 1 base, with 9 bases between. Germline CDR1 LGHNA, CDR2 YNFKEQ. The CDR3 covers 14 residues. The CDR3 sequence: CASSQTRQSYEQYF. CDR3 DNA: TGTGCCAGCAGCCAAACTAGGCAGTCCTACGAGCAGTACTTC.

The chain couples TRBV5-1 to TRBJ1-3; D may be TRBD1 (5 bases). The germline CDR1 and CDR2 sequences are SGHRS and YFSETQ. V was clipped by 2 bases and J by 0 bases, with 18 bases between them. The CDR3 totals 18 residues. The CDR3 here is CASSFGGLLSLSGNTIYF. CDR3 nucleotide sequence: TGCGCCAGCAGCTTCGGGGGTCTCCTCTCACTCTCTGGAAACACCATATATTTT.